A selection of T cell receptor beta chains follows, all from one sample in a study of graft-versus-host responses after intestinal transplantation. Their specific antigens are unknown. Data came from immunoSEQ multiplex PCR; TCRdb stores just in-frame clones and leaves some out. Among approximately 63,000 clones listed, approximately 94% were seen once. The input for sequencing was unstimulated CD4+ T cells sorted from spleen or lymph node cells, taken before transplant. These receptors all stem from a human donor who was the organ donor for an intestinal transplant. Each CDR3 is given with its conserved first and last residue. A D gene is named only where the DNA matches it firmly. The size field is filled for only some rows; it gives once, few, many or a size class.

cdr3_nt: TGTGCCAGCAGTGAAGCGGACACAGATACGCAGTATTTT
cdr3_aa: CASSEADTDTQYF
cdr3_length: 13
v_call: TRBV6-1
clone_size: -
d_call: -
j_call: TRBJ2-3

cdr3_nt: TGTGCCAGCAGCTGGCGGGGGGATTATTACAATGAGCAGTTCTTC
cdr3_aa: CASSWRGDYYNEQFF
cdr3_length: 15
v_call: TRBV5-5
clone_size: -
d_call: TRBD2
j_call: TRBJ2-1

cdr3_nt: TGTGCCAGCCATAGGGGAGCCTACAATGAGCAGTTCTTC
cdr3_aa: CASHRGAYNEQFF
cdr3_length: 13
v_call: TRBV2
clone_size: -
d_call: -
j_call: TRBJ2-1

cdr3_nt: TGTGCCAGTAGTATAGGCCCGTGGAGAGAGGGAAGCTACGAGCAGTACTTC
cdr3_aa: CASSIGPWREGSYEQYF
cdr3_length: 17
v_call: TRBV19
clone_size: -
d_call: -
j_call: TRBJ2-7

cdr3_nt: TGTGCCAGCAGCTTATTTAGGCGACAGGTGCTCGGAGAGACCCAGTACTTC
cdr3_aa: CASSLFRRQVLGETQYF
cdr3_length: 17
v_call: TRBV7-2
clone_size: once
d_call: -
j_call: TRBJ2-5

cdr3_nt: TGTGCCAGCAGCTTAGATAGGGCGGGGCCAGAGACCCAGTACTTC
cdr3_aa: CASSLDRAGPETQYF
cdr3_length: 15
v_call: TRBV11-2
clone_size: -
d_call: -
j_call: TRBJ2-5

cdr3_nt: TGTGCCAGCTCACCGGACAGGTCCCGTGGGGCCAACGTCCTGACTTTC
cdr3_aa: CASSPDRSRGANVLTF
cdr3_length: 16
v_call: TRBV18
clone_size: -
d_call: TRBD1
j_call: TRBJ2-6

cdr3_nt: TGTGCCAGCAGCTTTCTACAGGGTGAAGCTTTCTTT
cdr3_aa: CASSFLQGEAFF
cdr3_length: 12
v_call: TRBV11-3
clone_size: -
d_call: -
j_call: TRBJ1-1

cdr3_nt: TGTGCCAGCAGCTTGGTGGTGCGGGAAGTCAACGTCCTGACTTTC
cdr3_aa: CASSLVVREVNVLTF
cdr3_length: 15
v_call: TRBV5-6
clone_size: -
d_call: -
j_call: TRBJ2-6

cdr3_nt: TGTGCCAGCAGCGTAGTGCGAGCTCCGGGAAACACTGAAGCTTTCTTT
cdr3_aa: CASSVVRAPGNTEAFF
cdr3_length: 16
v_call: TRBV9
clone_size: -
d_call: -
j_call: TRBJ1-1

cdr3_nt: TGTGCCAGCAGCTTATCGGTCTGGGGACAGGGGAATACTGAAGCTTTCTTT
cdr3_aa: CASSLSVWGQGNTEAFF
cdr3_length: 17
v_call: TRBV11-1
clone_size: -
d_call: TRBD1
j_call: TRBJ1-1

cdr3_nt: TGTGCCAGCAGTGAACACGGCTTTTACGAGCAGTACTTC
cdr3_aa: CASSEHGFYEQYF
cdr3_length: 13
v_call: TRBV6-1
clone_size: -
d_call: -
j_call: TRBJ2-7

cdr3_nt: TGCGCCAGCAGCAGTCACAGGACAGCTAGTAACTATGGCTACACCTTC
cdr3_aa: CASSSHRTASNYGYTF
cdr3_length: 16
v_call: TRBV4-1
clone_size: -
d_call: -
j_call: TRBJ1-2

cdr3_nt: TGTGCCAGCTTGGAGACGAACAGGGGCACTGAAGCTTTCTTT
cdr3_aa: CASLETNRGTEAFF
cdr3_length: 14
v_call: TRBV27
clone_size: -
d_call: TRBD1
j_call: TRBJ1-1

cdr3_nt: TGTGCCGGGAATAGGGGGGAGCAGTTCTTC
cdr3_aa: CAGNRGEQFF
cdr3_length: 10
v_call: TRBV2
clone_size: -
d_call: -
j_call: TRBJ2-1

cdr3_nt: TGTGCCAGCAGTGAACTTGGGGGCTCCTACAATGAGCAGTTCTTC
cdr3_aa: CASSELGGSYNEQFF
cdr3_length: 15
v_call: TRBV2
clone_size: -
d_call: -
j_call: TRBJ2-1

cdr3_nt: TGTGCCAGCAAATGGGGAAAGGGTAACTATGGCTACACCTTC
cdr3_aa: CASKWGKGNYGYTF
cdr3_length: 14
v_call: TRBV6-5
clone_size: -
d_call: -
j_call: TRBJ1-2

cdr3_nt: TGTGCCAGCTCACTCCAATCAGCCGCGAACACCGGGGAGCTGTTTTTT
cdr3_aa: CASSLQSAANTGELFF
cdr3_length: 16
v_call: TRBV18
clone_size: -
d_call: -
j_call: TRBJ2-2

cdr3_nt: TGTGCCAGCAGCCAAGAAGGGAACACCGGGGAGCTGTTTTTT
cdr3_aa: CASSQEGNTGELFF
cdr3_length: 14
v_call: TRBV4-2
clone_size: -
d_call: -
j_call: TRBJ2-2

cdr3_nt: TGTGCCAGCAGCCAGGGTGGTGAGGCCTCCTACGAGCAGTACTTC
cdr3_aa: CASSQGGEASYEQYF
cdr3_length: 15
v_call: TRBV11-3
clone_size: -
d_call: -
j_call: TRBJ2-7

cdr3_nt: TGTGCCAGCAGTGGGGGGGGGAACGAGCAGTACTTC
cdr3_aa: CASSGGGNEQYF
cdr3_length: 12
v_call: TRBV6-6
clone_size: -
d_call: TRBD2
j_call: TRBJ2-7

cdr3_nt: TGTGCCAGCAGCCCCCGAACAGGGAACGGAAACACCATATATTTT
cdr3_aa: CASSPRTGNGNTIYF
cdr3_length: 15
v_call: TRBV7-2
clone_size: -
d_call: -
j_call: TRBJ1-3

cdr3_nt: TGTGCCAGCAGCTATCCTAGCGGGGGGGCCGTGGATACGCAGTATTTT
cdr3_aa: CASSYPSGGAVDTQYF
cdr3_length: 16
v_call: TRBV5-4
clone_size: -
d_call: TRBD2
j_call: TRBJ2-3

cdr3_nt: TGTGCCAGCAGCGTAGCCGGGACAGGGGGTTACGAGCAGTACTTC
cdr3_aa: CASSVAGTGGYEQYF
cdr3_length: 15
v_call: TRBV9
clone_size: -
d_call: TRBD1
j_call: TRBJ2-7

cdr3_nt: TGTGCCAGCAGGTTACTAGCGGGGGACGAGCAGTACTTC
cdr3_aa: CASRLLAGDEQYF
cdr3_length: 13
v_call: TRBV6-5
clone_size: -
d_call: TRBD2
j_call: TRBJ2-7

cdr3_nt: TGTGCCAGCAGCTTCCTTGACCGCAATGAGCAGTTCTTC
cdr3_aa: CASSFLDRNEQFF
cdr3_length: 13
v_call: TRBV7-2
clone_size: -
d_call: -
j_call: TRBJ2-1

cdr3_nt: TGTGCCAGTAGACTAGCGGGGGCCTCTGGGGCCAACGTCCTGACTTTC
cdr3_aa: CASRLAGASGANVLTF
cdr3_length: 16
v_call: TRBV14
clone_size: once
d_call: TRBD2
j_call: TRBJ2-6

cdr3_nt: TGTGCCAGCAGCCAAGATCAGGGGACAAAACTCCCCTATGGCTACACCTTC
cdr3_aa: CASSQDQGTKLPYGYTF
cdr3_length: 17
v_call: TRBV14
clone_size: -
d_call: -
j_call: TRBJ1-2

cdr3_nt: TGCGCCAGCAGCCTGGGAGGTTACCAAGAGACCCAGTACTTC
cdr3_aa: CASSLGGYQETQYF
cdr3_length: 14
v_call: TRBV5-1
clone_size: -
d_call: -
j_call: TRBJ2-5

cdr3_nt: TGTGCCAGCTGGGACAGGAATTCACCCCTCCACTTT
cdr3_aa: CASWDRNSPLHF
cdr3_length: 12
v_call: TRBV18
clone_size: -
d_call: TRBD1
j_call: TRBJ1-6

cdr3_nt: TGCGCCAGCAGCCAAGAAGGACTAGGAAACATTCAGTACTTC
cdr3_aa: CASSQEGLGNIQYF
cdr3_length: 14
v_call: TRBV4-1
clone_size: -
d_call: TRBD2
j_call: TRBJ2-4

cdr3_nt: TGTGCCAGTAGTAAAAGACAGAGCGCTTACGAGCAGTACTTC
cdr3_aa: CASSKRQSAYEQYF
cdr3_length: 14
v_call: TRBV19
clone_size: -
d_call: -
j_call: TRBJ2-7

cdr3_nt: TGTGCCAGCAGCTTAGGGGGCGCTTGGCCCCAGCATTTT
cdr3_aa: CASSLGGAWPQHF
cdr3_length: 13
v_call: TRBV7-8
clone_size: -
d_call: -
j_call: TRBJ1-5

cdr3_nt: TGTGCTAGTGCAATAACAGGGGGCACTGAAGCTTTCTTT
cdr3_aa: CASAITGGTEAFF
cdr3_length: 13
v_call: TRBV12-5
clone_size: -
d_call: TRBD1
j_call: TRBJ1-1

cdr3_nt: TGCGCCAGCAGCCCGTTTCGACAGGGCCTTTACAATGAGCAGTTCTTC
cdr3_aa: CASSPFRQGLYNEQFF
cdr3_length: 16
v_call: TRBV5-1
clone_size: -
d_call: TRBD1
j_call: TRBJ2-1

cdr3_nt: TGTGCCAGCAGTTCTCCGATTCGCGGGGCAAAGGGCTACACCTTC
cdr3_aa: CASSSPIRGAKGYTF
cdr3_length: 15
v_call: TRBV28
clone_size: -
d_call: -
j_call: TRBJ1-2